The 16 T cell receptor beta chains below all came from one sample that was sequenced in a study of cytotoxic CD8 clonotypes in ibrutinib-treated CLL. Clones were read by immunoSEQ multiplex PCR, and TCRdb kept only the in-frame ones, dropping some. There are roughly 200,000 clones in the sample; 72% occur only once, and about an eighth lies in the top ten. Sample: PBMCs, taken after 24 months of ibrutinib treatment. The receptors were sampled from a human donor with chronic lymphocytic leukemia.

The genes are TRBV6-6 and TRBJ1-3; TRBD1 might be the D (5 bases). The CDR3 is 13 amino acids. The V and J ends lost 6 bases and 4 bases respectively, with 10 bases between them. Germline V gives CDR1 MNHNY, CDR2 SVGAGI (reference sequence). CDR3 nucleotides: TGTGCCAGCAGCCAGGGTGCGGGAAACACCATATATTTT. This codes for CASSQGAGNTIYF.

V is TRBV7-9 and J is TRBJ2-1; D is uncertain. Trimming stripped 4 bases from V and 5 bases from J, with 18 bases between. This CDR3 is built from 16 residues. Per germline, CDR1 SEHNR and CDR2 FQNEAQ (reference sequence). CDR3 loop: CASSSRLSAPHNEQFF. As DNA, the CDR3 is TGTGCCAGCAGCTCCCGGTTGAGCGCGCCCCACAATGAGCAGTTCTTC.

The chain couples TRBV5-1 to TRBJ2-1; perhaps TRBD2 as D (5 bases). From germline, CDR1 is SGHRS and CDR2 YFSETQ. V gave up 4 bases and J gave up 6 bases, with 14 bases separating them. The CDR3 runs 14 residues. DNA for the CDR3: TGCGCCAGCAGCCGCACTAGGGCGCTCAATGAGCAGTTCTTC. It is translated as CASSRTRALNEQFF. The whole variable domain, filled in from reference TRBV5-1 and TRBJ2-1, reads KAGVTQTPRYLIKTRGQQVTLSCSPISGHRSVSWYQQTPGQGLQFLFEYFSETQRNKGNFPGRFSGRQFSNSRSEMNVSTLELGDSALYLCASSRTRALNEQFFGPGTRLTVL.

The rearrangement links TRBV7-2 to TRBJ2-7; 9 bases line up with TRBD1. CDR1 and CDR2 from the germline V gene are SGHTA and FQGNSA. The CDR3 runs 14 residues. J gave up 3 bases and V 5 bases, and 5 bases lay outside the gene matches. The CDR3 spells CASSPGQGFYEQYF. CDR3 DNA: TGTGCCAGCAGCCCGGGACAGGGTTTCTACGAGCAGTACTTC.

The CDR3 nucleotides read TGTGCCAGCAGTTACGAGGGGTACCAGCCCCAGCATTTT. It codes for CASSYEGYQPQHF. V gene TRBV28 combines with J gene TRBJ1-5, with D possibly TRBD1 on 5 matching bases. Germline assignment: CDR1 MDHEN and CDR2 SYDVKM. Deletions cut 4 bases from V and 7 bases from J, with 11 bases between. The CDR3 has 13 residues.

V and J are TRBV19 and TRBJ2-1; possible D gene TRBD1, 6 bases. The CDR3 is 13 amino acids. V gave up 6 bases and J gave up 4 bases, with 10 bases separating them. Germline CDR1 reads LNHDA; CDR2 reads SQIVND (reference sequence). CDR3 loop: CASSLGTYNEQFF. The CDR3 coding sequence is TGTGCCAGTAGCCTAGGGACATACAATGAGCAGTTCTTC.

In the case of this clone: Other DNA sequences within the sample encode an identical CDR3. V usage is TRBV5-1 and J usage is TRBJ1-5, with D possibly matching TRBD1 (6 bases). This CDR3 is 15 amino acids long. The V end lost 0 bases, the J end lost 1 base, and 8 bases lay between the germline ends. Germline V gives CDR1 SGHRS, CDR2 YFSETQ. The CDR3 region is CASSLAGQSNQPQHF. The CDR3 nucleotides are TGCGCCAGCAGCTTGGCCGGACAGAGCAATCAGCCCCAGCATTTT.

The chain employs TRBV6-5 and TRBJ1-3; 8 nucleotides line up with TRBD1. V lost 7 bases to trimming and J lost 4 bases; unmatched junction nucleotides: 9. CDR1 and CDR2 (germline): MNHEY, SVGAGI. The CDR3 extends over 15 amino acids. The DNA for the CDR3 is TGTGCCAGCACCAATCAACAGGGGGGCGGAAACACCATATATTTT. This codes for CASTNQQGGGNTIYF.

V and J are TRBV11-2 and TRBJ2-7, with 10 bases aligning to TRBD2. The trim removed 1 base at V and 3 bases at J, leaving 12 bases unmatched. CDR1 is SGHAT, CDR2 FQNNGV, per germline. CDR3 length: 18 residues. The CDR3 protein is CASSLGLGISGRRYEQYF. The DNA for the CDR3 is TGTGCCAGCAGCTTAGGCCTTGGTATTAGCGGGAGGCGCTACGAGCAGTACTTC. The full variable domain, its missing parts supplied by reference TRBV11-2 and TRBJ2-7, is EAGVAQSPRYKIIEKRQSVAFWCNPISGHATLYWYQQILGQGPKLLIQFQNNGVVDDSQLPKDRFSAERLKGVDSTLKIQPAKLEDSAVYLCASSLGLGISGRRYEQYFGPGTRLTVT.

The V and J genes are TRBV6-5 and TRBJ2-1; 10 bases match TRBD2. Trimming took 6 bases from V and 9 from J; bases not matched to a gene: 8. Germline V gives CDR1 MNHEY, CDR2 SVGAGI. The CDR3 contains 14 residues. The CDR3 loop is CASRTGLAGVEQFF. The CDR3 nucleotides are TGTGCCAGCAGAACGGGGCTAGCGGGAGTTGAGCAGTTCTTC.

The rearrangement links TRBV5-5 to TRBJ1-1, with unresolved D. Looked up from germline, CDR1 is SGHKS and CDR2 is YYEKEE (reference sequence). This CDR3 spans 14 amino acids. V lost 1 base and J lost 3, with 10 bases in between. CDR3: CASSLMVSDTEAFF. The CDR3 DNA is TGTGCCAGCAGCTTGATGGTTTCGGACACTGAAGCTTTCTTT.

This clone was picked up one time. The rearrangement uses TRBV6-5 and TRBJ2-7; possibly TRBD1 for D (5 bases). Trimming stripped 4 bases from V and 4 bases from J, with 8 bases between. The CDR3 runs 12 residues. Germline V lookup: CDR1 MNHEY, CDR2 SVGAGI. CDR3 nucleotides: TGTGCCAGCAGTTTAGGGGTTTACGAGCAGTACTTC. Protein product: CASSLGVYEQYF.

This chain links TRBV7-2 with TRBJ2-5; D not certain. The germline V gene encodes CDR1 SGHTA and CDR2 FQGNSA. Trimming cost V 5 bases and J 4 bases, with 17 bases left between them. This CDR3 region has 15 residues. CDR3 sequence: CASSPTPVIVETQYF. In DNA form, the CDR3 reads TGTGCCAGCAGCCCTACCCCGGTGATTGTAGAGACCCAGTACTTC.

The chain couples TRBV4-3 to TRBJ2-2, with a tentative D call TRBD2 (7 bases). V lost 1 base and J 0 bases, leaving 18 bases between the germline ends. The germline V gene encodes CDR1 LGHNA and CDR2 YSLEER. There are 19 residues in the CDR3. CDR3 coding DNA: TGCGCCAGCAGCCAAGGGATGGGGGGGGCGGTCGCGAACACCGGGGAGCTGTTTTTT. Protein product: CASSQGMGGAVANTGELFF.

The CDR3: CASSQSIGQINTEAFF. The DNA for the CDR3 is TGTGCCAGCTCACAGTCCATTGGACAAATTAACACTGAAGCTTTCTTT. The chain employs TRBV18 and TRBJ1-1, with D possibly TRBD1 on 5 matching bases. V was trimmed by 4 bases and J by 2 bases, leaving 17 bases between them. CDR1 is KGHSH and CDR2 is LQKENI in the germline V gene. The CDR3 extends over 16 amino acids.

The chain has TRBV18 and TRBJ2-6, with a tentative D call TRBD1 (5 bases). Germline V CDR1 and CDR2: KGHSH, LQKENI. There are 17 residues in the CDR3. V lost 0 bases and J 1 base, leaving 10 bases between the germline ends. CDR3 protein: CASSPPLGQSGANVLTF. In DNA, the CDR3 is TGTGCCAGCTCACCACCGCTGGGGCAGTCTGGGGCCAACGTCCTGACTTTC.